These 23 T cell receptor beta chains share one sample of origin, sequenced in a study of blood T cell repertoires in COVID-19. TCRdb keeps only in-frame clones here, not all; method: immunoSEQ multiplex PCR. The profile shows 150,000 to 200,000 clones, about 88% of them singletons. Sequencing was carried out using PBMCs or T cells enriched from blood (not recorded which). These receptor sequences come from a young woman who had recovered from COVID-19.

The chain is built from TRBV6-1 and TRBJ2-6; possible D gene TRBD2, 5 bases. CDR1 is MNHNS, CDR2 SASEGT, per germline. Deletions cut 1 base from V and 2 bases from J, with 9 bases between. The length of the CDR3 is 16 residues. CDR3 in DNA: TGTGCCAGCAGTGAAGATTCCGGGACTGGGGCCAACGTCCTGACTTTC. Its translation is CASSEDSGTGANVLTF.

The gene calls are TRBV24-1 and TRBJ2-5, with 9 bases matching TRBD1. The CDR3 sequence is 15 residues long. V shed 10 bases and J 5 bases; nucleotides not matched to a gene: 13. Germline loops: CDR1 KGHDR, CDR2 SFDVKD. CDR3 sequence reads: CATSPGQGSGETQYF. The CDR3 DNA is TGTGCCACAAGTCCGGGACAGGGCTCCGGGGAGACCCAGTACTTC.

This chain links TRBV5-6 with TRBJ1-5, with D maybe TRBD1 (5 bases). CDR3 size: 15 residues. Germline CDR1 is SGHDT and CDR2 is YYEEEE. Trimming took 4 bases from V and 4 from J, leaving 15 bases between them. CDR3 residues: CASSRAAGINQPQHF. CDR3 coding DNA: TGTGCCAGCAGCCGGGCGGCAGGGATTAATCAGCCCCAGCATTTT.

This clone occurred once. This chain uses TRBV11-2 with TRBJ2-2; no clear D. Trimming removed 0 bases at V and 8 bases at J, with 7 bases between. Germline assignment: CDR1 SGHAT and CDR2 FQNNGV. The CDR3 consists of 13 residues. The CDR3 DNA sequence: TGTGCCAGCAGCTTAGATTACATAGGGGAGCTGTTTTTT. Amino acid sequence: CASSLDYIGELFF.

The CDR3 sequence: CASSVGTGSSYEQYF. The CDR3 DNA is TGTGCCAGTAGTGTGGGGACAGGGAGCTCCTACGAGCAGTACTTC. This chain links TRBV19 with TRBJ2-7, with TRBD1 identical over 9 bases. With V trimmed by 5 bases and J by 0 bases, 5 bases remained unmatched. The length of the CDR3 is 15 residues. The germline V gene encodes CDR1 LNHDA and CDR2 SQIVND (reference sequence).

The rearrangement uses TRBV4-3 and TRBJ1-2; D gene unclear. The V and J ends lost 1 base and 8 bases respectively, with 17 bases between them. CDR3 length: 15 residues. Germline V CDR1 and CDR2: LGHNA, YSLEER. CDR3: CASSQGFEAPRGYTF. The CDR3 bases are TGCGCCAGCAGCCAAGGTTTCGAAGCACCTAGGGGCTACACCTTC.

This clone has just one count. V is TRBV9 and J is TRBJ2-1, with D possibly matching TRBD2 (6 bases). Germline-derived CDR1 and CDR2 are SGDLS and YYNGEE. The CDR3 totals 16 residues. V was shortened by 1 base and J by 4 bases, with 15 bases between the two germline ends. DNA for the CDR3: TGTGCCAGCAGCGTATCACGAAGCGGGCCTTACAATGAGCAGTTCTTC. This encodes CASSVSRSGPYNEQFF.

The chain links TRBV18 to TRBJ1-3, with TRBD1 matching over 7 bases. Germline CDR1 is KGHSH and CDR2 is LQKENI. Losses at the gene ends were 4 bases for V and 0 bases for J; bases not matched to a gene: 6. CDR3 length: 16 residues. This CDR3 reads CASSLSGGNSGNTIYF. The CDR3 bases are TGTGCCAGCTCACTTTCAGGGGGTAACTCTGGAAACACCATATATTTT.

This clone turned up a few times. CDR3 in DNA: TGCAGCGTCCTCACAGGGAACACTGAAGCTTTCTTT. Its protein is CSVLTGNTEAFF. J is TRBJ1-1 and V is TRBV29-1; tentatively, D is TRBD1 (5 bases). CDR3 size: 12 residues. The germline V gene has CDR1 SQVTM and CDR2 ANQGSEA. V was trimmed by 6 bases and J by 1 base, leaving 9 bases between them.

This chain joins TRBV18 and TRBJ1-6; D ambiguous. The germline gives CDR1 KGHSH, CDR2 LQKENI. V lost 3 bases to trimming and J lost 6 bases, with 12 bases between them. This CDR3 spans 15 amino acids. The CDR3: CASSPGEVGNSPLHF. The CDR3 DNA reads as TGTGCCAGCTCACCCGGGGAGGTTGGTAATTCACCCCTCCACTTT.

The chain joins TRBV6-5 to TRBJ2-3, with 8 bases matching TRBD2. Trimming removed 8 bases from V and 6 bases from J; junction bases left unmatched: 13. The CDR3 totals 15 residues. Germline lookup yields CDR1 MNHEY and CDR2 SVGAGI. In DNA, the CDR3 is TGTGCCAGCGGTTCAACCGGGGGGGCAGGGGATACGCAGTATTTT. Translation: CASGSTGGAGDTQYF.

The CDR3 nucleotides read TGTGCCAGCAGGATAGTTGGTGCAGATACGCAGTATTTT. Its translation is CASRIVGADTQYF. V gene TRBV6-6 combines with J gene TRBJ2-3, with D uncertain. CDR3 length: 13 residues. With 6 bases removed from V and 4 bases from J, the gap between germline ends came to 11 bases. CDR1 and CDR2 from the germline V gene are MNHNY and SVGAGI (reference sequence).

The chain carries TRBV6-5 and TRBJ2-7; D gene ambiguous. The V end was cut by 0 bases, the J end by 7 bases, with 16 bases between. The V gene's germline CDR1 is MNHEY and CDR2 SVGAGI. The CDR3 runs to 15 residues. In DNA, the CDR3 is TGTGCCAGCAGTTACTCAACTGTTGTCGGTGTAGAGCAGTACTTC. It encodes CASSYSTVVGVEQYF.

This chain uses TRBV2 with TRBJ1-5, with TRBD1 matching 10 bases. With 8 bases clipped from V and 4 bases from J, the junction kept 5 bases outside the gene matches. Germline CDR1 is SNHLY and CDR2 is FYNNEI. This CDR3 contains 14 residues. This CDR3 is CASGGQGSNQPQHF. Written as DNA, the CDR3 is TGTGCCAGCGGGGGACAGGGGTCAAATCAGCCCCAGCATTTT.

The chain employs TRBV5-5 and TRBJ1-2, with TRBD1 matching over 10 bases. The germline gives CDR1 SGHKS, CDR2 YYEKEE (reference sequence). The CDR3 is made up of 14 amino acids. The J segment lost 4 bases and the V segment lost 5 bases, leaving 5 bases of the junction unmatched. CDR3 DNA: TGTGCCAGCAGTCGACAGGGGGCAGGCTATGGCTACACCTTC. Its protein is CASSRQGAGYGYTF.

In its sample, this clone was seen once. The chain links TRBV24-1 to TRBJ2-3; 9 bases match TRBD2. This CDR3 spans 14 amino acids. Germline CDR1 reads KGHDR; CDR2 reads SFDVKD. V dropped 9 bases and J dropped 4; count of bases not matched to a gene: 7. The CDR3 bases are TGTGCCACCCAACTAGCGGGTCTGTCAGATACGCAGTATTTT. Protein sequence: CATQLAGLSDTQYF.

The chain combines TRBV27 with TRBJ2-2, with D possibly TRBD2 on 6 matching bases. The V and J ends lost 1 base and 4 bases respectively, with 7 bases between them. Germline CDR1 and CDR2: MNHEY and SMNVEV (reference sequence). This CDR3 contains 14 residues. CDR3 region: CASSLLEGTGELFF. For the CDR3, the DNA is TGTGCCAGCAGTTTATTGGAGGGCACCGGGGAGCTGTTTTTT.

The V gene is TRBV30, the J gene TRBJ2-3, with unresolved D. The V gene lost 2 bases and the J gene lost 5 bases, with 2 bases spanning the gap. This CDR3 is built from 10 residues. Germline V gene sequence: CDR1 GTSNPN, CDR2 SVGIG (reference sequence). CDR3 sequence reads: CAWSRDTQYF. For the CDR3, the DNA is TGTGCCTGGAGTCGAGATACGCAGTATTTT.

This chain joins TRBV4-2 and TRBJ1-6, with D possibly being TRBD1 (5 bases). V was shortened by 0 bases and J by 10 bases, with 7 bases between the two germline ends. Germline V CDR1 and CDR2: LGHNA, YNFKEQ. This CDR3 has 13 residues. The DNA of the CDR3 is TGTGCCAGCAGCCAAGACAGGGAATCACCCCTCCACTTT. It translates to CASSQDRESPLHF.

The chain has TRBV7-3 and TRBJ1-1; 8 nucleotides align to TRBD1. With V trimmed by 2 bases and J by 1 base, 6 bases remained unmatched. Germline V gene sequence: CDR1 SGHTA, CDR2 FQGTGA. The length of the CDR3 is 16 residues. DNA for the CDR3: TGTGCCAGCAGCTTACTTCACGGACAGGGGAACACTGAAGCTTTCTTT. It codes for CASSLLHGQGNTEAFF.

This clone was found once. This chain connects TRBV7-2 to TRBJ1-1, with D possibly being TRBD1 (6 bases). Germline loops: CDR1 SGHTA, CDR2 FQGNSA. The CDR3 is made up of 17 amino acids. V was pared by 5 bases and J by 4 bases, with 23 bases between. The DNA of the CDR3 is TGTGCCAGCAGCCTCACAAAGCCTCGGACAGTCACCACTGAAGCTTTCTTT. It encodes CASSLTKPRTVTTEAFF.

The V and J genes are TRBV18 and TRBJ2-1; TRBD2 is a possible D gene (6 bases). V shed 2 bases and J shed 7 bases, with 27 bases lying between them. CDR1 KGHSH and CDR2 LQKENI come from the germline V gene. There are 19 residues in the CDR3. CDR3 bases: TGTGCCAGCTCACCATTAGGGGCGGGGAAGAGGGTGAACCCAAATGAGCAGTTCTTC. Protein product: CASSPLGAGKRVNPNEQFF.

This clone showed up just once. The chain joins TRBV28 to TRBJ2-2; D may be TRBD2 (6 bases). The CDR3 contains 15 residues. Trimming removed 10 bases at V and 0 bases at J, with 15 bases between. Per the germline V gene, CDR1 is MDHEN and CDR2 is SYDVKM. CDR3 residues: CATYRAGPNTGELFF. CDR3 nucleotide sequence: TGTGCCACCTACAGAGCGGGTCCGAACACCGGGGAGCTGTTTTTT.